This TCR beta chain was sequenced during a study of blood T cells in healthy people across ages. The CDR3 totals 13 residues. In germline, CDR1 is SGHRS, CDR2 YFSETQ. The V end was cut by 0 bases, the J end by 5 bases, with 7 bases between. This clonotype was picked up a small number of times. Using a J-beta primer mix together with a sample-barcoded 5' primer, a second PCR was run for roughly 7 to 12 cycles. Tagging of each cDNA molecule was performed by a template-switch adaptor with 12 random nucleotides. TCRdb analysed the 5' RACE reads with MiXCR anew, one entry per CDR3 protein. The table lists about 1.7 million distinct CDR3 sequences, over 25% of them singletons.

The TCR was taken from a woman aged 25 to 45 in good health. Source material: blood. V gene TRBV5-1 combines with J gene TRBJ2-3; D gene unclear. CDR3 residues: CASSLEVGDTQYF. The CDR3 DNA follows: TGCGCCAGCAGCTTGGAAGTGGGAGATACGCAGTATTTT.